This TCR beta chain originates from a study of cytomegalovirus exposure and HLA in healthy donors. Trimming removed 0 bases from V and 7 bases from J, with 19 bases in between. CDR3 length: 16 amino acids. The germline V gene encodes CDR1 SGHRS and CDR2 YFSETQ. Broader study findings: High sensitivity and specificity were reportedly achieved when the classifier diagnosed cytomegalovirus status.

Details on this clone: The antigen remains undetermined.

PCR primers comprised 60 Vbeta and 13 Jbeta primers. TCRdb's copy holds only in-frame clones and misses some; the assay was immunoSEQ multiplex PCR. This table holds some 120,000 clones, about 84% found once. Source material: PBMCs. This sequence originates from a man aged 40-49 years in good health and CMV-seronegative. The chain has TRBV5-1 and TRBJ1-1; D remains ambiguous. The DNA for the CDR3 is TGCGCCAGCAGCTTGGATCTAGTAATGGAAGAGCGTGAAGCTTTCTTT. Translating it yields CASSLDLVMEEREAFF.